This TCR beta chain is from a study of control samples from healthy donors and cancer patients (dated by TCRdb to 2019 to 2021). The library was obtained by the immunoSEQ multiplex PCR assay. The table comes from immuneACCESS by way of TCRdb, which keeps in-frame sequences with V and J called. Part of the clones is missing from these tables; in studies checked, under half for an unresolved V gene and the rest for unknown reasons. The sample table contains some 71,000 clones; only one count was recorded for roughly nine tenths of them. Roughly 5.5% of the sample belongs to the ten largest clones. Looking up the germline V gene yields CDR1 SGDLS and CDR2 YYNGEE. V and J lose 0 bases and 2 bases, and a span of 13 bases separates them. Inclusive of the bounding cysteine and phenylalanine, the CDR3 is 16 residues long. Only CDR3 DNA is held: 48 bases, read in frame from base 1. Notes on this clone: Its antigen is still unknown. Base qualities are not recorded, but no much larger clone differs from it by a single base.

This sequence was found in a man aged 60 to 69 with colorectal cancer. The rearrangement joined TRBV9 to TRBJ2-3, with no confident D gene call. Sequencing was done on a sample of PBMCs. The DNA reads TGTGCCAGCAGCGTAGGGCGGCGTACCCCCACAGATACGCAGTATTTT. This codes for CASSVGRRTPTDTQYF.